One sample yielded the 6 T cell receptor beta chains listed below, sequenced in a study of blood T cell repertoires in COVID-19. The repertoire was sequenced with immunoSEQ multiplex PCR; TCRdb's copy has only in-frame clones and lacks some. The sample has approximately 320,000 clones; under 95% are singletons. Material for sequencing was PBMCs or T cells enriched from blood (not recorded which). The receptors here all came from a man aged 60 to 69 who had recovered from COVID-19.

The gene calls are TRBV6-5 and TRBJ1-2; no firm D call. The germline CDR1 and CDR2 sequences are MNHEY and SVGAGI. The CDR3 runs to 13 residues. Trimming removed 4 bases from V and 8 bases from J, with 14 bases in between. CDR3 in amino acids: CASSSSGVPGYTF. CDR3 coding DNA: TGTGCCAGCAGTTCCTCGGGAGTCCCAGGCTACACCTTC.

V usage is TRBV5-1 and J usage is TRBJ1-1; no clear D gene. The CDR3 length is 13 residues. Germline assignment: CDR1 SGHRS and CDR2 YFSETQ. V lost 0 bases and J 1 base, leaving 4 bases between the germline ends. As DNA, the CDR3 is TGCGCCAGCAGCTTGGAGCAGAACACTGAAGCTTTCTTT. Protein sequence: CASSLEQNTEAFF. The full variable domain, with the rest looked up from reference TRBV5-1 and TRBJ1-1, is KAGVTQTPRYLIKTRGQQVTLSCSPISGHRSVSWYQQTPGQGLQFLFEYFSETQRNKGNFPGRFSGRQFSNSRSEMNVSTLELGDSALYLCASSLEQNTEAFFGQGTRLTVV.

The J gene is TRBJ1-2, the V gene TRBV30; TRBD1 is a possible D gene (5 bases). The CDR3 spans 12 residues. Germline loops: CDR1 GTSNPN, CDR2 SVGIG (reference sequence). Between the trimmed V and J ends, which lost 2 bases and 7 bases, there was a span of 11 bases. CDR3 residues: CAWSQGVFGYTF. The CDR3 bases are TGTGCCTGGAGTCAAGGGGTATTTGGCTACACCTTC.

The count of this clone is one. V gene TRBV5-1 combines with J gene TRBJ1-1, with unresolved D. The CDR3 consists of 13 residues. Trimming took 4 bases from V and 2 from J, leaving 9 bases between them. Germline V gene sequence: CDR1 SGHRS, CDR2 YFSETQ. The DNA for the CDR3 is TGCGCCAGCAGCGAGTACAGTAACACTGAAGCTTTCTTT. It translates to CASSEYSNTEAFF.

The table lists this clone with a few counts. The CDR3 here is CASSHTNRDSRTEAFF. DNA for the CDR3: TGCGCCAGCAGCCATACAAACAGGGATTCTCGCACTGAAGCTTTCTTT. The chain recombines TRBV4-1 with TRBJ1-1, with a tentative D call TRBD1 (6 bases). The germline V and J ends were trimmed by 3 bases and 4 bases, with 18 bases remaining between them. CDR1 MGHRA and CDR2 YSYEKL come from the germline V gene. The CDR3 extends over 16 amino acids.

This rearrangement joins TRBV6-5 to TRBJ2-2, with D uncertain. Germline V CDR1 and CDR2: MNHEY, SVGAGI. V lost 7 bases to trimming and J lost 3 bases, with 6 bases between them. This CDR3 has 12 residues. The CDR3 DNA reads TGTGCCAGCATGGCTTACACCGGGGAGCTGTTTTTT. Encoded protein: CASMAYTGELFF.